The sequence of this T cell receptor beta chain was determined in a study of blood T cell repertoires in COVID-19. The CDR3 consists of 16 residues. With V trimmed by 5 bases and J by 5 bases, 8 bases remained unmatched. Germline loops: CDR1 MNHEY, CDR2 SMNVEV (reference sequence). Two consecutive negative NP/OP PCR tests, clearance, or resolved symptoms defined Cohort 3 recovery. Original handling: Scientists estimated how many nucleated cells there were by amplifying reference gene primers. Data came from immunoSEQ multiplex PCR; TCRdb stores just in-frame clones and leaves some out. Clonal size and the V and J genes are those of that table, whereas D and trimming came from the DNA. The table shows more than 300,000 clones, with 88% occurring only once.

Sequencing was carried out using PBMCs or T cells enriched from blood (not recorded which). The source of this sequence is a woman between 18 and 30 years old who had recovered from COVID-19. The rearrangement uses TRBV27 and TRBJ2-2; 10 bases fit TRBD2. The CDR3 sequence is CASSPIAGGGTGELFF. The CDR3 DNA is TGTGCCAGCAGTCCAATAGCGGGGGGAGGGACCGGGGAGCTGTTTTTT.